The T cell receptor (beta chain) under discussion was sequenced for a study of CD8+CD57+ T cells in acquired aplastic anemia. Study at large: Healthy donor CD4+ cell samples had a mean of about 10 million reads.

A few counts support this clonotype. Profiling of TCR beta VDJ combinations and CDR3 sequences used genomic DNA as template. TCRdb re-analysed the reads in MiXCR, keeping a single row per CDR3 protein. This table holds roughly 190,000 distinct CDR3 sequences, approximately 52% found once. Sequences were obtained from sorted CD4+, CD8+, or CD8+CD57+ T cells (not recorded which) from PBMCs. The origin of this receptor is a human donor in good health, serving as a control.

For the CDR3, the DNA is TGTGCCCTCAAAGAATCAGACAGGAACACCGGGGAGCTGTTTTTT. Its translation: CALKESDRNTGELFF. The rearrangement joins TRBV10-3 to TRBJ2-2; D may be TRBD1 (5 bases). CDR1 ENHRY and CDR2 SYGVKD come from the germline V gene. V lost 11 bases and J lost 1, with 17 bases in between. There are 15 residues in the CDR3.